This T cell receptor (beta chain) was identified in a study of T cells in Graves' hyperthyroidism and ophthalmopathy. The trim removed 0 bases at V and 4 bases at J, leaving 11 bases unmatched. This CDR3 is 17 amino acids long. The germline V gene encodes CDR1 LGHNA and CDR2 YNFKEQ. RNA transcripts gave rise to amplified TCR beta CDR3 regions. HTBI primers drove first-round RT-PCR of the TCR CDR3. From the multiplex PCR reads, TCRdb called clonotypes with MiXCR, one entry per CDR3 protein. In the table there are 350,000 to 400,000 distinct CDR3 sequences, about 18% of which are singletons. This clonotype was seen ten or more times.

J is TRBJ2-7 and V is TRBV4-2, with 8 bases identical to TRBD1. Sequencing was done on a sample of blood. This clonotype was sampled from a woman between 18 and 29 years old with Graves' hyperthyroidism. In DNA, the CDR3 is TGTGCCAGCAGCCAAGAGGGGGTAACGGACAGGGCGTACGAGCAGTACTTC. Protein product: CASSQEGVTDRAYEQYF.